A single sample is the source of the 3 T cell receptor beta chains below, sequenced in a study of blood T cell repertoires in COVID-19 (dated by TCRdb to 2020 to 2022). Library preparation employed the immunoSEQ multiplex PCR assay. What TCRdb holds here is the immuneACCESS table cut down to in-frame rearrangements. Part of the clones is not present; checked against another copy, under half of the missing clones reflect an unresolved V gene, and the others are unexplained. The sample has about 35,000 clones on record, 87% of them singletons. Over 9% of the sample goes to the ten largest clones. Sample: peripheral blood. These receptor sequences come from an elderly man with active COVID-19.

The rearrangement uses TRBV6-5 and TRBJ1-1, with TRBD1 matching 9 bases. In germline, CDR1 is MNHEY, CDR2 SVGAGI. J lost 0 bases, V lost 3 bases, and 2 bases had no gene match. The CDR3 has 15 residues. The CDR3: CASSYGTGMNTEAFF. In DNA, the CDR3 is TGTGCCAGCAGTTATGGGACAGGGATGAACACTGAAGCTTTCTTT.

The table lists this clone with a count of one. The V call is TRBV18, the J call TRBJ2-7; D call uncertain. V was pared by 6 bases and J by 1 base, with 13 bases between. The CDR3 has 14 amino acids. Germline V lookup: CDR1 KGHSH, CDR2 LQKENI. This CDR3 is CASSRESTSYEQYF. CDR3 nucleotides: TGTGCCAGCTCCCGCGAGTCGACATCCTACGAGCAGTACTTC.

The chain uses TRBV30 and TRBJ2-7; TRBD2 aligns across 9 bases. This CDR3 spans 14 amino acids. Germline values: CDR1 GTSNPN, CDR2 SVGIG (reference sequence). Unmatched junction bases numbered 6, after V lost 2 bases and J lost 4 bases. CDR3 nucleotides: TGTGCCTGGAGTTCATGGCGGGAGGGGTACGAGCAGTACTTC. Its translation is CAWSSWREGYEQYF.